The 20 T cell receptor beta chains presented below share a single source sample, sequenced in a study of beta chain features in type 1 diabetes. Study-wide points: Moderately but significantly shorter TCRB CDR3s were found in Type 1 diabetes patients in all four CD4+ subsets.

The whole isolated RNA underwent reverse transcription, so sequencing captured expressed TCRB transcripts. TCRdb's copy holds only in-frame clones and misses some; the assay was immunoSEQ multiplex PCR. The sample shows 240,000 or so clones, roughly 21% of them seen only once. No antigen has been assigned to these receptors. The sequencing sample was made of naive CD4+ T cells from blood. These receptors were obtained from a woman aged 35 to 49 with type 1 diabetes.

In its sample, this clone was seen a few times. CDR3 sequence: CASSLGSPAANIQYF. As DNA, the CDR3 is TGTGCCAGCAGCTTAGGGAGCCCGGCAGCCAACATTCAGTACTTC. This sequence joins TRBV7-2 and TRBJ2-4, with no clear D. The germline V gene has CDR1 SGHTA and CDR2 FQGNSA. The CDR3 has 15 residues. Deletions cut 1 base from V and 7 bases from J, with 14 bases between.

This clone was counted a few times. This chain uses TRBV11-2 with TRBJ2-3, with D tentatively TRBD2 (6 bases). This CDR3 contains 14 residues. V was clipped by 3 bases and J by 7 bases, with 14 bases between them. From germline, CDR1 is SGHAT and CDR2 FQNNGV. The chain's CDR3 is CASSFTSGENTQYF. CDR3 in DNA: TGTGCCAGCAGCTTTACGTCGGGAGAAAATACGCAGTATTTT.

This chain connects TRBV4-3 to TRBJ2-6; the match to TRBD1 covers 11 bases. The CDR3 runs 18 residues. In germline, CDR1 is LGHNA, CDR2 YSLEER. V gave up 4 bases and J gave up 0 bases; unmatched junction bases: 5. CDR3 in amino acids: CASSRGQGAFSGANVLTF. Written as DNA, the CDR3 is TGCGCCAGCAGCCGCGGACAGGGGGCATTCTCTGGGGCCAACGTCCTGACTTTC.

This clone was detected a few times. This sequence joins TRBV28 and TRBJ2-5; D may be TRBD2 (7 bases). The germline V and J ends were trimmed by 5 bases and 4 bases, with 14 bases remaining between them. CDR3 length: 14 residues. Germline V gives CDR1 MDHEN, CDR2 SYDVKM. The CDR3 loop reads CASSREGGRETQYF. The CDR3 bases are TGTGCCAGCAGTCGAGAGGGGGGGAGAGAGACCCAGTACTTC. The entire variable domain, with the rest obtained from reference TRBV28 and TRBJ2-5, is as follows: DVKVTQSSRYLVKRTGEKVFLECVQDMDHENMFWYRQDPGLGLRLIYFSYDVKMKEKGDIPEGYSVSREKKERFSLILESASTNQTSMYLCASSREGGRETQYFGPGTRLLVL.

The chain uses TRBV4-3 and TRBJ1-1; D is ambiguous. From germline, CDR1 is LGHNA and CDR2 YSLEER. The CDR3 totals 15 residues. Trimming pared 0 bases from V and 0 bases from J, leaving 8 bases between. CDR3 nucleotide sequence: TGCGCCAGCAGCCAAGATCCAATCATGAACACTGAAGCTTTCTTT. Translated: CASSQDPIMNTEAFF.

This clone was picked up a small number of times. The CDR3, as DNA: TGTGCCAGCACCTTTGGAGAAGACATTCAGTACTTC. It specifies CASTFGEDIQYF. The chain has TRBV28 and TRBJ2-4; the D is unclear. Germline lookup yields CDR1 MDHEN and CDR2 SYDVKM. This CDR3 region has 12 residues. Trimming took 7 bases from V and 8 from J, leaving 12 bases between them.

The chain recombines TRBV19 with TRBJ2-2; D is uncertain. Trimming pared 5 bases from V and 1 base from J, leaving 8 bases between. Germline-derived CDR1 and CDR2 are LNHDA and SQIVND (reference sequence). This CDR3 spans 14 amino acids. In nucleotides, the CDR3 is TGTGCCAGTAGTGTTAGGAGGAACACCGGGGAGCTGTTTTTT. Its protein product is CASSVRRNTGELFF.

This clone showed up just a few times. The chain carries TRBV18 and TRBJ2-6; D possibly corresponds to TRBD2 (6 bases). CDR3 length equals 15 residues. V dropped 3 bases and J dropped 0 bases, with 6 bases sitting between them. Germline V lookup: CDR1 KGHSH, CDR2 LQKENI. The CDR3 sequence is CASSPRGSGANVLTF. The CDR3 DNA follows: TGTGCCAGCTCACCGCGGGGCTCTGGGGCCAACGTCCTGACTTTC.

The CDR3 protein is CASSYWTSTDTQYF. In DNA form, the CDR3 reads TGTGCCAGCAGCTACTGGACTAGCACAGATACGCAGTATTTT. The rearrangement links TRBV7-9 to TRBJ2-3; D is possibly TRBD2 (5 bases). The CDR3 loop spans 14 amino acids. Germline loops: CDR1 SEHNR, CDR2 FQNEAQ (reference sequence). The V and J ends lost 4 bases and 0 bases respectively, with 8 bases between them.

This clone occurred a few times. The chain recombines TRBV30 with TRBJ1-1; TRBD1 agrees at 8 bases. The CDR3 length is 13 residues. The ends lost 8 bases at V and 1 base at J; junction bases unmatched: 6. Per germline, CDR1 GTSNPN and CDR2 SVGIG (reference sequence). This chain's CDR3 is CARDRGQNTEAFF. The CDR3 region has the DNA TGTGCCCGTGACAGGGGACAGAACACTGAAGCTTTCTTT. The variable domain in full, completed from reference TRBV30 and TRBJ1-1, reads SQTIHQWPATLVQPVGSPLSLECTVEGTSNPNLYWYRQAAGRGLQLLFYSVGIGQISSEVPQNLSASRPQDRQFILSSKKLLLSDSGFYLCARDRGQNTEAFFGQGTRLTVV.

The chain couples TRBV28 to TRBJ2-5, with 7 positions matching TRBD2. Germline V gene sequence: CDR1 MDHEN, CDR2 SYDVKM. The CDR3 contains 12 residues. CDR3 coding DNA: TGTGTTGCGAGCGGGATTGGGGAGACCCAGTACTTC. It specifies CVASGIGETQYF.

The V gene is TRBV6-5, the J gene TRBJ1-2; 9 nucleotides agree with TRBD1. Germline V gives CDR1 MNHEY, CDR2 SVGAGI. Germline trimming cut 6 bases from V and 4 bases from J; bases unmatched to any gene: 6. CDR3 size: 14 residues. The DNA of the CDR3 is TGTGCCAGCAGCCGGGACAGGGACCCCTATGGCTACACCTTC. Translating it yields CASSRDRDPYGYTF.

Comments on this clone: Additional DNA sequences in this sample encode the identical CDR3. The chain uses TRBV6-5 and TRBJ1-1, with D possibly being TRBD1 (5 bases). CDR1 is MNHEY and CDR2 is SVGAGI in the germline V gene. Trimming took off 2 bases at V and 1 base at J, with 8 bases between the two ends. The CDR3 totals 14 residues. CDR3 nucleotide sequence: TGTGCCAGCAGTTACGACAGACGGAACACTGAAGCTTTCTTT. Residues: CASSYDRRNTEAFF.

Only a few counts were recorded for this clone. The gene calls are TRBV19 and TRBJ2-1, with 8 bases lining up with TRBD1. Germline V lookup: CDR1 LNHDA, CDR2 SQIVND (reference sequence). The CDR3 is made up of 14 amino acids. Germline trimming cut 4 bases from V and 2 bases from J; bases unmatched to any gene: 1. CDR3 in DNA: TGTGCCAGTAGTAAGGACAGGGCCTACAATGAGCAGTTCTTC. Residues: CASSKDRAYNEQFF.

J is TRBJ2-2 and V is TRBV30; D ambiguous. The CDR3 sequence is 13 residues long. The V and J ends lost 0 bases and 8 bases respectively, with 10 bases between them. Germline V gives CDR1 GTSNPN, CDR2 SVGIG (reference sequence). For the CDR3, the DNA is TGTGCCTGGAGTGTTGAGAGTTCTGGGGAGCTGTTTTTT. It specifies CAWSVESSGELFF.

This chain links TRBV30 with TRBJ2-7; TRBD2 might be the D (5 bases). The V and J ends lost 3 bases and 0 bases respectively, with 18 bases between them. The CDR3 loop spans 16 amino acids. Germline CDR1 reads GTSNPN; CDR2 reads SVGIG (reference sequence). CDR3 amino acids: CAWSGGANIRSYEQYF. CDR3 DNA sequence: TGTGCCTGGAGCGGAGGAGCGAATATACGCTCCTACGAGCAGTACTTC.

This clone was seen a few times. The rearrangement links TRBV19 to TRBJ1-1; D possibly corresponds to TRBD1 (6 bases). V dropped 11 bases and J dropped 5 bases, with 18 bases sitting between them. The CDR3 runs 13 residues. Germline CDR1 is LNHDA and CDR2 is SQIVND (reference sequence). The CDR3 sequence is CAVNPTTGTEAFF. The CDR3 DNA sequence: TGTGCCGTCAACCCCACTACAGGGACTGAAGCTTTCTTT.

DNA of the CDR3: TGTGCCAGCAGCCAAGTCGACAGGGACTACGAGCAGTACTTC. Encoded protein: CASSQVDRDYEQYF. V is TRBV4-2 and J is TRBJ2-7; 7 bases map to TRBD1. Germline CDR1 is LGHNA and CDR2 is YNFKEQ. V shed 1 base, J shed 3 bases, and the junction held 3 bases outside the gene matches. The CDR3 spans 14 residues.

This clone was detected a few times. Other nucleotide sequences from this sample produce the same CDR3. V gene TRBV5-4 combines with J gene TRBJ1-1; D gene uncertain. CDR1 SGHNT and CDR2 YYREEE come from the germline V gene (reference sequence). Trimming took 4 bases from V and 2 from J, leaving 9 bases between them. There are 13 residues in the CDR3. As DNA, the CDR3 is TGTGCCAGCAGCCCCGGTGGTAACACTGAAGCTTTCTTT. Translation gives CASSPGGNTEAFF.

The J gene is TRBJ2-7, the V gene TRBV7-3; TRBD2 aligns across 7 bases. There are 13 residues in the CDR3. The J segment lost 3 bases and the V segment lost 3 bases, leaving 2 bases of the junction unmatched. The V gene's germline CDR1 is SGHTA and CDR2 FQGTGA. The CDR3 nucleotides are TGTGCCAGCAGCTTCGGGGGGAGCTACGAGCAGTACTTC. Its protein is CASSFGGSYEQYF. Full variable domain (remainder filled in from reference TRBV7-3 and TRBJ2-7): GAGVSQTPSNKVTEKGKYVELRCDPISGHTALYWYRQSLGQGPEFLIYFQGTGAADDSGLPNDRFFAVRPEGSVSTLKIQRTERGDSAVYLCASSFGGSYEQYFGPGTRLTVT.